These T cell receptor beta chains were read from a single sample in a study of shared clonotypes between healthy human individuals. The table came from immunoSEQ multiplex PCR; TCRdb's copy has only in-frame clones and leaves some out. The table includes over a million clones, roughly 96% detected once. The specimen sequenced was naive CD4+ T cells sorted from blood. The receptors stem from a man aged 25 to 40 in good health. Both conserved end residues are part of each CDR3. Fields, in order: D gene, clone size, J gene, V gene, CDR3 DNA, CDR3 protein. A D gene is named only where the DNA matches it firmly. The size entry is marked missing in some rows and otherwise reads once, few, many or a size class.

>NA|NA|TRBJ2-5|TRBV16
TGTGCCAGCAGCGCCGGACAGGAGGGGGGAGAGACCCAGTACTTC
CASSAGQEGGETQYF
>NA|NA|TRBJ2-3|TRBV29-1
TGCAGCGTTTGCCAGGGAGTCACAGATACGCAGTATTTT
CSVCQGVTDTQYF
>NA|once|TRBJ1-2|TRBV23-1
TGCGCCAGCAGTCCCTCGAACGGGGGGCAGGCCTGCGGAGAGGGCTACACCTTC
CASSPSNGGQACGEGYTF
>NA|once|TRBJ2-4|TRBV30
TGTGCCTGGAGTGAAGGACTGGAAAACATTCAGTACTTC
CAWSEGLENIQYF
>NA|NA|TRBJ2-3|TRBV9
TGTGCCAGCAGCGTAGCGGGAGGGGGCAAGTCAGATACGCAGTATTTT
CASSVAGGGKSDTQYF
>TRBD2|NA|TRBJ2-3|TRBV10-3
TGTGCCATCAGTGGGACTAGCGGGAGGGCCGTCACAGATACGCAGTATTTT
CAISGTSGRAVTDTQYF
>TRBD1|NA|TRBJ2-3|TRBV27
TGTGCCAGCAGGTCCGCCGGGACAGACACAGATACGCAGTATTTT
CASRSAGTDTDTQYF
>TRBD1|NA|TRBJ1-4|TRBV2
TGTGCCAGCGACAGGGTTGGCACAACTAATGAAAAACTGTTTTTT
CASDRVGTTNEKLFF
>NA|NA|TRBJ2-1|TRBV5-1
TGCGCCAGCAGCTTGGGCCTCCCGGACGGAAATGAGCAGTTCTTC
CASSLGLPDGNEQFF
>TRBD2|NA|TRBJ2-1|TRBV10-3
TGTGCCATCACACTAGCGCACTCCTACAATGAGCAGTTCTTC
CAITLAHSYNEQFF
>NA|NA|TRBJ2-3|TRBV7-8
TGTGCCAGCAGCTTAGTCGGGGGGCGCTGGACAGATACGCAGTATTTT
CASSLVGGRWTDTQYF
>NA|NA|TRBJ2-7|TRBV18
TGTGCCAGCTCCGAGGGTTACGAGCAGTACTTC
CASSEGYEQYF
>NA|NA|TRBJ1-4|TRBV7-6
TGTGCCAGCAGCTTGGACTCTCACGAAAAACTGTTTTTT
CASSLDSHEKLFF
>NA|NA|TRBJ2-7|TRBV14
TGTGCCAGCAGCCAAGATCCCGGGTCCGAGCAGTACTTC
CASSQDPGSEQYF
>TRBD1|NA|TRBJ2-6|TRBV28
TGTGCCAGCAGTTCCGGGACAGGGATCTCTGGGGCCAACGTCCTGACTTTC
CASSSGTGISGANVLTF
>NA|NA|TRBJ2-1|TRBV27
TGTGCCAGCAGTTCGGGACGGAGCTCCTACAATGAGCAGTTCTTC
CASSSGRSSYNEQFF
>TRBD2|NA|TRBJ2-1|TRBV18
TGTGCCAGCTCACACGGACTAGCGGGAGTTGGGCAGTTCTTC
CASSHGLAGVGQFF
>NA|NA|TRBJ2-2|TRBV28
TGTGCCAGCAGCTCCCTCGGCACCGGGGAGCTGTTTTTT
CASSSLGTGELFF
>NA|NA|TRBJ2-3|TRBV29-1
TGCAGCGCCGCGGGACTCTTCACAGATACGCAGTATTTT
CSAAGLFTDTQYF
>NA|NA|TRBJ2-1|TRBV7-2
TGTGCCAGCAGCCGCCCATCCTACAATGAGCAGTTCTTC
CASSRPSYNEQFF
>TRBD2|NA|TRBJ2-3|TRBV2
TGTGCCAGCAGCGAACGGGCTAGCGGGTACACAGATACGCAGTATTTT
CASSERASGYTDTQYF
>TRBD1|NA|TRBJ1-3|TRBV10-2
TGCGCCAGCAGCTTACAGGGGGCGGGAAACACCATATATTTT
CASSLQGAGNTIYF